The present TCR beta chain was sequenced within a study of T cell responses to AZD1222 COVID-19 vaccine. Study observations and caveats: The CD4 TCRs associated with vaccination extended across spike and predominated at 160-218 and 743-854.

As regards this clone: Its antigen is still unknown.

Germline V gives CDR1 SGHAT, CDR2 FQNNGV. The CDR3 is 15 residues long. V was clipped by 3 bases and J by 0 bases, with 9 bases between them. Here immunoSEQ multiplex PCR was the method, and the copy in TCRdb shows in-frame clones only, minus some. The sample includes some 73,000 clones, about 91% of them seen just once. This sequence was found in an adult who received the AZD1222 COVID-19 vaccine. The rearrangement uses TRBV11-2 and TRBJ2-1; D remains unclear. Sequencing was performed on peripheral blood, taken 28 days after the second AZD1222 dose. CDR3 nucleotide sequence: TGTGCCAGCAGCTTTTATGGGGACTCCTACAATGAGCAGTTCTTC. Translation gives CASSFYGDSYNEQFF.